This T cell receptor beta chain was observed in a study of blood T cell repertoires in COVID-19. For the study at large: Researchers got acute and convalescent COVID-19 samples from the United States, Italy and Spain.

The CDR3 contains 16 residues. The V end lost 3 bases, the J end lost 5 bases, and 16 bases lay between the germline ends. Germline CDR1 reads WSHSY; CDR2 reads SAAADI. Some clones are missing from TCRdb's copy, which holds only in-frame ones; the method was immunoSEQ multiplex PCR. The sample yields approximately 440,000 clones, about 87% seen once. The sequence was collected from a woman aged 45-65 years with COVID-19, enrolled during active disease. The chain is built from TRBV10-2 and TRBJ1-4; a weak D match, TRBD1 (6 bases). The sequenced material came from peripheral blood. The CDR3 coding sequence is TGCGCCAGCAGTGAATATAACAGGGCCTTGAATGAAAAACTGTTTTTT. Translated: CASSEYNRALNEKLFF.